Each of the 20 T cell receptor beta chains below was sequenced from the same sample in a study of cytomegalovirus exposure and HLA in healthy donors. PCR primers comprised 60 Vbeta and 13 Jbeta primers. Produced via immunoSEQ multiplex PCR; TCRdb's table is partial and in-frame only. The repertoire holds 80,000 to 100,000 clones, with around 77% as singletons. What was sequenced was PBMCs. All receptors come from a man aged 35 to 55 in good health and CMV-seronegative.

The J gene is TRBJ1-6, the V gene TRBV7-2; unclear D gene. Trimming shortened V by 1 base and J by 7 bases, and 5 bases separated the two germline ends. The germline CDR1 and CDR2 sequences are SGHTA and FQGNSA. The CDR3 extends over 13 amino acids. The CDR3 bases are TGTGCCAGCAGCTTAGAGCGGAATTCACCCCTCCACTTT. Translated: CASSLERNSPLHF.

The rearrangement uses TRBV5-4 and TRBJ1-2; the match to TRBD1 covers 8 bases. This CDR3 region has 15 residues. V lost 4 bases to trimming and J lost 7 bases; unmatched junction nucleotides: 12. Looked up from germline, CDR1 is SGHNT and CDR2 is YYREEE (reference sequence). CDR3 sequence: CASSTGQGGVRGYTF. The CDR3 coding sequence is TGTGCCAGCAGCACAGGACAGGGAGGAGTGCGTGGCTACACCTTC.

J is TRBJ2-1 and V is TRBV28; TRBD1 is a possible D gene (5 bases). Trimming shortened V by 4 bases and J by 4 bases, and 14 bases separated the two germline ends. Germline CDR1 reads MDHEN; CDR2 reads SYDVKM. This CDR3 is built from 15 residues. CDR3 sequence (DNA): TGTGCCAGCAGTTCACAGAAGACAGTTTACAATGAGCAGTTCTTC. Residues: CASSSQKTVYNEQFF. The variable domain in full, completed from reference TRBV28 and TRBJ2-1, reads DVKVTQSSRYLVKRTGEKVFLECVQDMDHENMFWYRQDPGLGLRLIYFSYDVKMKEKGDIPEGYSVSREKKERFSLILESASTNQTSMYLCASSSQKTVYNEQFFGPGTRLTVL.

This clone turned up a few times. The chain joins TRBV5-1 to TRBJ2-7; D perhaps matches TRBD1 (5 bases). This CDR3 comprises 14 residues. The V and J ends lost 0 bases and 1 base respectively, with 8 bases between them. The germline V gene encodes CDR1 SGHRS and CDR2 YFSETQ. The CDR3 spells CASSLVQASYEQYF. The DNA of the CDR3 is TGCGCCAGCAGCTTGGTACAGGCGTCCTACGAGCAGTACTTC.

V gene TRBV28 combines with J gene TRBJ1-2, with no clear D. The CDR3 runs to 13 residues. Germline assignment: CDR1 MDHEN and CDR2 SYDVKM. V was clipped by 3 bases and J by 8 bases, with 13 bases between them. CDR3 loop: CASSFGSDGGYTF. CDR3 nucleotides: TGTGCCAGCAGTTTCGGGTCCGACGGGGGCTACACCTTC.

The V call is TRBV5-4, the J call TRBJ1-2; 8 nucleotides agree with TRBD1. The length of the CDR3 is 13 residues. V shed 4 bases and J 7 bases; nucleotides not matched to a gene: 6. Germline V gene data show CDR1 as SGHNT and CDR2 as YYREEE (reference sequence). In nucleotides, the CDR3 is TGTGCCAGCAGCCAACGACAGGGGTGTGGCTACACCTTC. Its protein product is CASSQRQGCGYTF.

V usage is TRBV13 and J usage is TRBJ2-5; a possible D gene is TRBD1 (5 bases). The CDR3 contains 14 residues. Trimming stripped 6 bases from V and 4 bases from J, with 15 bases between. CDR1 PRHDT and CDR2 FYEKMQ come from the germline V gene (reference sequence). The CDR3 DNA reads TGTGCCAGCAGTCCAGGGTCCCGGCGAGAGACCCAGTACTTC. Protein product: CASSPGSRRETQYF.

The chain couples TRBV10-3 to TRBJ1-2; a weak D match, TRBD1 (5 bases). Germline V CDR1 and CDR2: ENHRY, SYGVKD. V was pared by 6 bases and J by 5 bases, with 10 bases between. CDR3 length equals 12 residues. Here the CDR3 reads CAISQGGYGYTF. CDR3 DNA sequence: TGTGCCATCAGCCAGGGAGGGTATGGCTACACCTTC.

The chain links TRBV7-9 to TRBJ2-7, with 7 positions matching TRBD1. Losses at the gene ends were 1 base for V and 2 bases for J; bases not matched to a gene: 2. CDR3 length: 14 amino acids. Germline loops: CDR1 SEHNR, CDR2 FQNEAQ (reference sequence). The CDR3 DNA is TGTGCCAGCAGCTTAGGGGGACAGACCTACGAGCAGTACTTC. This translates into CASSLGGQTYEQYF.

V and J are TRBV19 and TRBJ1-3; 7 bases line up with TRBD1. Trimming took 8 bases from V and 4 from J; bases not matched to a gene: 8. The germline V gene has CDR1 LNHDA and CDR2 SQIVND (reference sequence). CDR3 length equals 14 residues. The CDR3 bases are TGTGCCAGTCGAGACAGGGCCGCAGGAAACACCATATATTTT. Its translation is CASRDRAAGNTIYF.

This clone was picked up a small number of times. The CDR3 DNA reads TGTGCCAGCACCAAAGACATTTATGGCTACACCTTC. It encodes CASTKDIYGYTF. The genes are TRBV2 and TRBJ1-2; the D is unclear. The CDR3 length is 12 residues. The V end was cut by 7 bases, the J end by 5 bases, with 11 bases between. The V gene's germline CDR1 is SNHLY and CDR2 FYNNEI.

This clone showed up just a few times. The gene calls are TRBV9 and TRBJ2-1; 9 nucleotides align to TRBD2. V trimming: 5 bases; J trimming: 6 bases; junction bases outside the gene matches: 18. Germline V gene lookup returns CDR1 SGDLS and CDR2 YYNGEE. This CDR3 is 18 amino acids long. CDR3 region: CASSGGTSSSQRGNEQFF. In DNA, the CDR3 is TGTGCCAGCAGTGGGGGGACTAGCTCTTCCCAAAGGGGCAATGAGCAGTTCTTC. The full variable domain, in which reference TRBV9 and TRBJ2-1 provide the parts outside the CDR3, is DSGVTQTPKHLITATGQRVTLRCSPRSGDLSVYWYQQSLDQGLQFLIQYYNGEERAKGNILERFSAQQFPDLHSELNLSSLELGDSALYFCASSGGTSSSQRGNEQFFGPGTRLTVL.

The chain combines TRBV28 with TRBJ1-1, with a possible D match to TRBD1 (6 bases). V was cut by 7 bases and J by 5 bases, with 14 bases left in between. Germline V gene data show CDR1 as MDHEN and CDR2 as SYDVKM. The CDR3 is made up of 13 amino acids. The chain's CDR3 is CASTSQGRTEAFF. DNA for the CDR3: TGTGCCAGCACGTCTCAGGGGCGGACTGAAGCTTTCTTT.

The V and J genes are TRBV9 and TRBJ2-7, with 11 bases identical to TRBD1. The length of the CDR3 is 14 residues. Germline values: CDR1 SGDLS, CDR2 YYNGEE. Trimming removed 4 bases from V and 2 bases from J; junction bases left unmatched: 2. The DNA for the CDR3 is TGTGCCAGCAGCCCGGGACAGGGGGCCTACGAGCAGTACTTC. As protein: CASSPGQGAYEQYF.

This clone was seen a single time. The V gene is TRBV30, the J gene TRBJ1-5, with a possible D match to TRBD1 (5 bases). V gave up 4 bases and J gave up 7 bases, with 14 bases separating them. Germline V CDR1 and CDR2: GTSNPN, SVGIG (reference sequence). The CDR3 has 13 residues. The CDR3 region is CAWKQDPKQPQHF. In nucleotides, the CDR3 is TGTGCCTGGAAACAGGACCCGAAGCAGCCCCAGCATTTT.

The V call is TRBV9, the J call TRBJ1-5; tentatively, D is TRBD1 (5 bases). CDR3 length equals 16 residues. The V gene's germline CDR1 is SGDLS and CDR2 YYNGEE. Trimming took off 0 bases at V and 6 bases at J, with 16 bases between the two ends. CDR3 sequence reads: CASSVVAVQGIQPQHF. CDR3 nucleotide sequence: TGTGCCAGCAGCGTAGTCGCAGTTCAGGGCATTCAGCCCCAGCATTTT.

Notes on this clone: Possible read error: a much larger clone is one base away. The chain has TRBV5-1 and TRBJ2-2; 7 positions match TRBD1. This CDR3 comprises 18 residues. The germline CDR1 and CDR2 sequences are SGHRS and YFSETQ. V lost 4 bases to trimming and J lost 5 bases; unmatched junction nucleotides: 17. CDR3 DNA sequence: TGCGCCAGCAGCGCGGAGCCTCGACAGGGTCTGTGGACCGGGGAGCTGTTTTTT. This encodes CASSAEPRQGLWTGELFF.

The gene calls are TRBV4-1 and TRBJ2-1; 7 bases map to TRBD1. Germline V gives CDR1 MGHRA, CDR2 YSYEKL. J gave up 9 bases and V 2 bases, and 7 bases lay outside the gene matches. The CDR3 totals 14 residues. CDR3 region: CASSQPGTVGEQFF. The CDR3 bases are TGCGCCAGCAGCCAACCTGGGACAGTAGGTGAGCAGTTCTTC.

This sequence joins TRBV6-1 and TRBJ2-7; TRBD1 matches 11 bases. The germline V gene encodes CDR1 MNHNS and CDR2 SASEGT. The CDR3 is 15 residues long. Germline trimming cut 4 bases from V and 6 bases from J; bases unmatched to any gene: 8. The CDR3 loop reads CASSATGTGGREQYF. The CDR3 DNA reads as TGTGCCAGCAGTGCAACCGGGACAGGGGGTCGCGAGCAGTACTTC.

The chain's CDR3 is CASSDLRGQGAYEQYF. Written as DNA, the CDR3 is TGTGCCAGCAGTGATCTTCGCGGACAGGGCGCCTACGAGCAGTACTTC. This sequence joins TRBV2 and TRBJ2-7; 8 bases are a match to TRBD1. V shed 3 bases, J shed 2 bases, and the junction held 9 bases outside the gene matches. The CDR3 covers 16 residues. The germline V gene has CDR1 SNHLY and CDR2 FYNNEI.